Here is one T cell receptor beta chain with its context. This sample is part of a study of PD-1 blockade in mismatch repair-deficient tumors. Overall study: Patients had approximately 12 mismatch repair-deficient cancer types, all previously treated and progressing.

The assay was immunoSEQ multiplex PCR, and TCRdb's table has in-frame clones only and misses some. The table lists some 97,000 clones, 82% of them singletons. Trimming pared 1 base from V and 2 bases from J, leaving 6 bases between. Germline V gene sequence: CDR1 SGHTA, CDR2 FQGTGA. CDR3 length equals 15 residues. This chain connects TRBV7-3 to TRBJ2-6, with D unclear. The specimen was peripheral blood, collected approximately 36 weeks after starting pembrolizumab. The clonotype was recovered from an adult with mismatch repair-deficient cancer. CDR3 sequence (DNA): TGTGCCAGCAGCTTAAGCTCGGCTGGGGCCAACGTCCTGACTTTC. It codes for CASSLSSAGANVLTF. Variable domain in full (rest from reference TRBV7-3 and TRBJ2-6): GAGVSQTPSNKVTEKGKYVELRCDPISGHTALYWYRQSLGQGPEFLIYFQGTGAADDSGLPNDRFFAVRPEGSVSTLKIQRTERGDSAVYLCASSLSSAGANVLTFGAGSRLTVL.